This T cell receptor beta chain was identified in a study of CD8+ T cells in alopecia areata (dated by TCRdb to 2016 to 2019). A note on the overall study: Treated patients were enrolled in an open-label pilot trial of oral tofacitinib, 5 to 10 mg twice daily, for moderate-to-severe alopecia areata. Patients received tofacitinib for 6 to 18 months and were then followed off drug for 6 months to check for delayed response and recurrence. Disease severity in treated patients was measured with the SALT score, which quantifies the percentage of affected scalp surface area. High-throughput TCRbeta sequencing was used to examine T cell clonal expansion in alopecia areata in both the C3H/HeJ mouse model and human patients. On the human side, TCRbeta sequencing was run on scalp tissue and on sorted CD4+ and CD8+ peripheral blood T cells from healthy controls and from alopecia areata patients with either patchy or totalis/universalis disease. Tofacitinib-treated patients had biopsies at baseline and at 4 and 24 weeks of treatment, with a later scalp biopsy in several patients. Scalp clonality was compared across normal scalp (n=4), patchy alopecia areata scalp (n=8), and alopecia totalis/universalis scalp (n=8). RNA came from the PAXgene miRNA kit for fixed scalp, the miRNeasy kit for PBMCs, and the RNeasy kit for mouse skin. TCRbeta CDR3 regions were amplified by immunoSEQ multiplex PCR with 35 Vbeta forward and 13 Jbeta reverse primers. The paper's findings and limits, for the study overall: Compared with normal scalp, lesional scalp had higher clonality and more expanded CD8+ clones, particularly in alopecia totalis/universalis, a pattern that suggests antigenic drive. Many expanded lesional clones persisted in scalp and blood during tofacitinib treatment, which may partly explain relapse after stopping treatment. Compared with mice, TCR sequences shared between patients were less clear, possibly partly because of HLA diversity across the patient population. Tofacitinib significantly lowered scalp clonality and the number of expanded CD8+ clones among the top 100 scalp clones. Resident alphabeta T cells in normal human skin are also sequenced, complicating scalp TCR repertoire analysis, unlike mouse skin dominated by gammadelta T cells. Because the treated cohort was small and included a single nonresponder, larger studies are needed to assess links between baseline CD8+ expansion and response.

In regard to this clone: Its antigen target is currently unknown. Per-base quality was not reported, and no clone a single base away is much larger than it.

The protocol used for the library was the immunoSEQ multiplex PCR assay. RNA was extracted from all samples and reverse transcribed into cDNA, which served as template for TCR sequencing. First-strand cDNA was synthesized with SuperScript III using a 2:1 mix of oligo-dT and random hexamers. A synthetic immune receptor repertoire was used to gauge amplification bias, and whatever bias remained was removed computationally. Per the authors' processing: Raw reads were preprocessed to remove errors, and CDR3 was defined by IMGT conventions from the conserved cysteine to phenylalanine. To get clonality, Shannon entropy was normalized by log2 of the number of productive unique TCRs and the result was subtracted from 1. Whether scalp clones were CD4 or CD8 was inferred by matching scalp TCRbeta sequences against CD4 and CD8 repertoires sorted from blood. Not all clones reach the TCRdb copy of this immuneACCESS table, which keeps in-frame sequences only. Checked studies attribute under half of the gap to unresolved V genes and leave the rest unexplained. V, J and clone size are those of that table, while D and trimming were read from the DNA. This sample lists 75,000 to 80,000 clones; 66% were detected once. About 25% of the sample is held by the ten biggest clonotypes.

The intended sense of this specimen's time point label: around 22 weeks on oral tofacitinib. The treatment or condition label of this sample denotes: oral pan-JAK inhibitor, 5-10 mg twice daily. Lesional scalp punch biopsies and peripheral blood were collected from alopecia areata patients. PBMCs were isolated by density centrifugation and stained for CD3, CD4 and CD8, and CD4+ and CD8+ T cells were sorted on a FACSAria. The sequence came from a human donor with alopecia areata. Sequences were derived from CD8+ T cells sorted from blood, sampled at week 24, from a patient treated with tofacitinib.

The CDR3 region: CASSQESGGSNYGYTF. In nucleotide form, the sequence is TGCGCCAGCAGCCAAGAGTCGGGGGGGTCTAACTATGGCTACACCTTC. The V and J segments used are TRBV4-3 and TRBJ1-2, with a weak D call of TRBD1 (5 bases match). The CDR3 starts with the cysteine, ends with the phenylalanine, and has 16 residues. This entry keeps only the CDR3 DNA: 48 bases, framed from base 1. V was cut back by 0 bases and J by 0 bases, leaving a gap of 11 bases between them. According to the germline V gene, CDR1 reads LGHNA and CDR2 reads YSLEER.